This T cell receptor (beta chain) emerged from a study of blood T cell repertoires in COVID-19. At the level of the study: COVID-19 samples collected from the United States, Italy and Spain covered acute and convalescent phases. Sources were T cells, B-cell-depleted T cells, or PBMCs; the material itself was cDNA or gDNA.

Authors' analysis steps: Amplification of reference gene primers provided the estimated nucleated cell counts. Using immunoSEQ multiplex PCR, the repertoire was profiled, and TCRdb retains in-frame clones only, with some absent. The DNA gave D and trimming, while V, J and clone size come from that table. The top ten clones hold roughly 2% of a sample with under 200,000 clones, roughly nine tenths of them seen once. Unmatched junction bases numbered 0, after V lost 3 bases and J lost 2 bases. Germline V gene lookup returns CDR1 MDHEN and CDR2 SYDVKM. This CDR3 is built from 15 residues. The genes are TRBV28 and TRBJ2-1; 11 bases line up with TRBD1. This TCR came from a man between 65 and 85 years old with active or convalescent COVID-19. The material sequenced was peripheral blood. For the CDR3, the DNA is TGTGCCAGCAGTTTGGGACAGGGGGCCTACAATGAGCAGTTCTTC. Protein sequence: CASSLGQGAYNEQFF.